The source of this TCR beta chain is a study of radiotherapy plus CTLA-4 blockade in lung cancer. As for the study in general: Among enrolled patients, roughly 18% responded and 30% to 40% achieved disease control. Whole-study findings and limits: Radiotherapy was combined with ipilimumab, and tumor-derived TCR clones then expanded in blood. Response, reportedly, was best predicted by interferon-beta along with early blood T cell clone dynamics.

Only a few counts were recorded for this clone. What it binds is unknown. CDR3 length equals 17 residues. The germline V gene encodes CDR1 LGHNA and CDR2 YSLEER. The V gene end was trimmed by 1 base and the J gene end by 2 bases; junction bases not matched to a gene: 7. Only in-frame clones appear in the TCRdb table, and some are missing; sequencing was by immunoSEQ multiplex PCR. The data contain tens of thousands of clones, approximately 66% of them seen just once; the ten biggest clones take up 3% to 4.5%. Treatment of patients with chemo-refractory metastatic non-small-cell lung cancer consisted of focal radiation plus CTLA-4 blockade with ipilimumab.

The chain couples TRBV4-3 to TRBJ1-3; 8 nucleotides line up with TRBD1. The sequence came from a human donor with non-small cell lung cancer who had stable disease on radiotherapy plus ipilimumab. The source material was peripheral blood, sampled from a patient treated with radiotherapy plus ipilimumab. The CDR3, as DNA: TGCGCCAGCAGCCAAGCCTCAGGGACAGGACCTGGAAACACCATATATTTT. It translates to CASSQASGTGPGNTIYF.